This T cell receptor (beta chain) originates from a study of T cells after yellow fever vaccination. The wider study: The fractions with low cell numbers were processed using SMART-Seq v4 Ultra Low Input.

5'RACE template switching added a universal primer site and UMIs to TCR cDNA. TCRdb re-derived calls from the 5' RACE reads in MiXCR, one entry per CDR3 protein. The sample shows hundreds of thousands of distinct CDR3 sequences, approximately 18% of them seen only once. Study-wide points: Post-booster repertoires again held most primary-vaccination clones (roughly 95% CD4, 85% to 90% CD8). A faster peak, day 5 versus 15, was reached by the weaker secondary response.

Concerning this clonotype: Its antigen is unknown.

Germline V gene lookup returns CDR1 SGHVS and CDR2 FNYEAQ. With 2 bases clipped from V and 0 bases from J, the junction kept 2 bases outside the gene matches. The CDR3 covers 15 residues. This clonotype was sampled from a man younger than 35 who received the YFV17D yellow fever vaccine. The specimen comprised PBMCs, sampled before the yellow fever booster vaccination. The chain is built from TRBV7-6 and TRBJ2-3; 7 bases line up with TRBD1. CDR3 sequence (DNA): TGTGCCAGCAGCTTATGGACAGGTAGCACAGATACGCAGTATTTT. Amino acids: CASSLWTGSTDTQYF. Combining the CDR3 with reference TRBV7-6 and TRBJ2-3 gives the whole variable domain GAGVSQSPRYKVTKRGQDVALRCDPISGHVSLYWYRQALGQGPEFLTYFNYEAQQDKSGLPNDRFSAERPEGSISTLTIQRTEQRDSAMYRCASSLWTGSTDTQYFGPGTRLTVL.